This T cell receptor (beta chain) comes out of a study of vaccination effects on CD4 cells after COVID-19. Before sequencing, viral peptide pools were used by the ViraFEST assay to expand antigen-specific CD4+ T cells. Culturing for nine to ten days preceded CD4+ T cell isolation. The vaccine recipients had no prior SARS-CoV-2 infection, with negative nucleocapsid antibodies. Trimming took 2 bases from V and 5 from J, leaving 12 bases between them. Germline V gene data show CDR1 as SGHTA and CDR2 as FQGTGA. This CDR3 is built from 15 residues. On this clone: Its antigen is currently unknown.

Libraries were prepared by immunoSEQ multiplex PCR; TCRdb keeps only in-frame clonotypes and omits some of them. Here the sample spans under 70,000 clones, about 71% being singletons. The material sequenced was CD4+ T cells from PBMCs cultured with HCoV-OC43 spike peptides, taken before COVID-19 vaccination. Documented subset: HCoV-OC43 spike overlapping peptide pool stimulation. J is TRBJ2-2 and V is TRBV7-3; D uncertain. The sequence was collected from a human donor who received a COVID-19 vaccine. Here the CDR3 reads CASSLGRIGTGELFF. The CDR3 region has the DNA TGTGCCAGCAGCTTAGGGCGAATCGGGACCGGGGAGCTGTTTTTT.